This T cell receptor beta chain was documented in a study of blood T cell dynamics during melanoma immunotherapy (dated by TCRdb to 2019 to 2021). Background for the entire study: All patients had metastatic melanoma and were given first-line pembrolizumab or nivolumab plus ipilimumab as standard of care in the United Kingdom. A training cohort was formed from consecutive patients, and a further independent group of patients from the same centre was pooled into an external validation set. Peripheral T cell receptor repertoires of metastatic melanoma patients were profiled before and after one cycle of checkpoint inhibitor therapy to find early correlates of response.

For this clone: Its antigen is not yet known. No much larger clone exists at a distance of one base, and base qualities are not known.

Every bulk PBMC sample had a fixed 350 ng of DNA loaded. The immunoSEQ TCRb Assay kit was used according to manufacturer instructions to amplify TCR beta CDR3 sequences from genomic DNA. The KAPA Library Quantification Kit for Illumina platforms was used to quantify the pooled libraries by qPCR. Pooled libraries were sequenced on an Illumina NextSeq 500, clustered at about 0.55-1.2 pM. The authors' pipeline ran thus. Analysis of the TCR data relied on immunoSEQ ANALYZER and the R LymphoSeq package. A rearrangement efficiency score was calculated as productive divided by the sum of productive and non-productive CDR3 sequences. Within each patient, timepoints were compared pairwise for clonality, measured with the Gini coefficient, and for diversity, measured with the Renyi index at alpha=1. In LymphoSeq, clonal relatedness was computed with an edit distance of 3 and repertoire similarity was computed with the Bhattacharyya coefficient. To classify response, a linear discriminant analysis based on week-3 changes in clonality and diversity was built with the R MASS and caret packages. The table comes from immuneACCESS by way of TCRdb, which keeps in-frame sequences with V and J called. Part of the clones is missing from these tables; in studies checked, under half for an unresolved V gene and the rest for unknown reasons. The DNA gave D and trimming, while V, J and clone size come from that table. The sample yields some 14,000 clones; 92% were counted once. The ten biggest clones cover about 0.9% of the sample.

Points the paper makes about the study in general: A bifurcated reorganization of the PBMC repertoire at W3, with increased clonality or increased diversity, was observed in patients who later achieved disease control, unlike in progressors. The relatively small sample size was acknowledged as something that could potentially limit how far the results can be generalized. Whether the T cell clones behind the repertoire changes were melanoma-specific or instead reflected general immune activation was something the study could not determine.

Taken with the paper, the label for time point translates to: week 3, after first cycle of checkpoint inhibitor. Blood was sampled before treatment (T0) and at week 3 (W3), after the first cycle of checkpoint blockade. Except for two patients with rapid clinical progression, response was assessed 12 weeks after the first infusion by RECIST 1.1; disease control meant complete response, partial response or stable disease. Patients with prior systemic cancer treatment, concomitant immunosuppressant therapy or synchronous other active malignancies were excluded. To track both circulating cells and T cell turnover, TCR beta was sequenced from bulk PBMC as well as from plasma cell-free DNA. PBMC were isolated from blood with Lymphoprep and SepMate tubes, followed by red cell lysis. QIAamp DNA Blood Mini kits were used to extract DNA from PBMC and sorted T cell subsets. The specimen was blood, collected from a patient treated with checkpoint blockade. The origin of this receptor is a human donor with melanoma.

The CDR3 is CASSLVGGGTREQYF. DNA sequence: TGTGCCAGCAGCTTAGTTGGCGGGGGGACGAGGGAGCAGTACTTC. In this chain, TRBV7-2 is recombined with TRBJ2-7; 8 junctional bases match TRBD2. From the cysteine up to the phenylalanine, the CDR3 has a length of 15 residues. Only the CDR3 DNA is retained, 45 bases long and in frame from the first base. Ends trimmed: V by 1 base, J by 7 bases; bases unmatched to a gene: 9. The germline V gene supplies CDR1 SGHTA and CDR2 FQGNSA.